One T cell receptor beta chain is described in this entry. This clone was counted between two and nine times. Its target antigen remains unknown. The record has no base qualities; no much larger clone is one base away. Other DNA variants within this sample encode the same CDR3. The cohort was made up of approximately 700 healthy bone marrow donors. Cohort members were all nominally healthy when sampled, although unrecorded immune exposures were likely present. The donor was CMV seronegative and was included in the group of a few hundred seronegative cohort members. Every donor gave a peripheral blood sample, and the peripheral blood mononuclear cells from that sample were used for TCR beta sequencing. Genomic DNA extraction from the blood cell samples was performed with the Qiagen DNeasy Blood Extraction Kit. These data come from a study of cytomegalovirus exposure and HLA in healthy donors (TCRdb year 2017). Broadly, across the study: An earlier analysis of roughly 500 of the donors reported 276 Gb of sequence data and about 100 million unique TCR beta sequences from 150 million to 200 million T cells. Approximately 310 gigabases of sequencing data and around 87 million unique TCR sequences were included in an early release covering 550 to 650 HLA-typed donors. Of the roughly 410 genotyped donors, 81% were placed in the genetic ancestry cluster associated with self-reported Caucasian donors. The aim of the study was to test whether cataloging public T cell receptors could identify signatures of past pathogen exposure. Using immunosequencing, the study profiled T cell repertoires from about 610 subjects and related those repertoires to cytomegalovirus serostatus. Besides the first cohort of 666 subjects, a separate validation cohort made up of over 100 different subjects was used. The study combined high-throughput TCR immunosequencing, statistical association of individual TCRs with disease status, and machine learning to predict cytomegalovirus infection status. A later analysis re-examined previously published TCR beta repertoires from 600 to 700 donors and added high-resolution HLA genotyping to investigate patterns of TCR occurrence. Rather than drawing on any new phenotypic data, the later analysis identified candidate immune exposures from TCR beta sequences and the way those sequences occurred across donors. An earlier analysis of around 580 of the donors used high-throughput TCR beta sequencing to judge whether each TCR beta V gene segment behaved as functional or pseudogenic. Donor age, sex, ethnicity and CMV serostatus were compiled together with the repertoire data. A later genetic analysis took genome-wide SNP genotypes for about 55% of the roughly 670 donors and used that subset as a discovery cohort. Every discovery cohort repertoire had been produced on one sequencing platform. HLA typing covered class I and class II loci at four-digit resolution. Typing coverage varied by locus: roughly 620-630 donors for A, B, C, DRB1 and DQB1; more than 500 for DQA1; around 570 for DPA1; around 450 for DPB1. Five DR-DQ haplotypes were treated as single units for association and clustering because of strong linkage in the cohort. Among roughly 370 genotyped donors of the cohort, an average of around 240,000 unique TCR beta nucleotide sequences were sequenced per donor, roughly 20% of them non-productive.

V loses 5 bases of germline sequence and J loses 7 bases, and the interval between the two ends is 17 bases. Inclusive of the bounding cysteine and phenylalanine, the CDR3 is 15 residues long. Just the 45-base CDR3 DNA is kept, in frame starting at base 1. CDR1 and CDR2 were assigned from the germline V gene as SGHVS and FNYEAQ. Study-wide conclusions, independent of this receptor: Several of the top co-occurrence clusters appeared to be linked to parvovirus B19, influenza, CMV and Epstein-Barr virus, according to a later analysis. It was suggested by the authors that the approach could potentially be generalized to other disease states and immunological phenotypes. A later analysis found that HLA-associated TCR beta chains were more clonally expanded and had lower generation probabilities than equally common non-associated chains. Because HLA typing was unavailable for some donors at each locus, only the typed subset was used in association tests. A further reported finding was that TCR beta sequences accurately predicted the HLA-A and HLA-B alleles for most subjects in the first cohort. A later analysis associated approximately 17,000 TCR beta sequences with specific HLA alleles at a false discovery rate of 0.05. A cluster of highly shared sequence variants was judged likely to be a technical artifact of the sequencing pipeline. A total of 164 TCR beta chains were listed by the study as associated with cytomegalovirus. This cohort had only TCR beta chains sequenced, and the lack of alpha or paired-chain data limited which features could be detected. CMV serostatus was the only immune exposure information available for the cohort. A later genetic analysis associated a missense DCLRE1C variant with V-gene and J-gene trimming of TCR beta chains, and an independent cohort replicated the association. According to a later analysis, TCR association rates differed among HLA loci, with DRB1 alleles showing the most associated TCRs and HLA-C alleles showing the fewest. In vitro tests confirmed that three of the cytomegalovirus-associated TCR beta chains recognize cytomegalovirus antigens. Linkage disequilibrium might explain the correlated functional status among segregating V segments, but an unknown experimental factor could not be ruled out. Sequencing depth was assumed to be roughly uniform across donors in the presence/absence analyses, though that assumption may not hold. When HLA alleles, especially DR and DQ, strongly co-occurred, TCR associations were difficult to assign to individual alleles. Across donors, most TCR sequences were observed very rarely, whereas some public TCRs were present in many individuals. The earlier analysis of almost 600 of the donors excluded over 15 rarely observed V segments, including chromosome 9 orphons, because counts were too low. In both the original and validation cohorts, the classifier was reported to diagnose cytomegalovirus status with high specificity and sensitivity. Broadly in line with IMGT annotations, most TCR beta V segments showed up in productive rearrangements about 87% or about 30% of the time in an earlier analysis of several hundred of the donors. In a later genetic analysis, fewer N-insertions in productive TCRs were reported among donors in an Asian-associated ancestry cluster than the approximately 670-donor mean. Most CMV-associated TCR beta chains appeared to be HLA-restricted in a later analysis, and the HLA associations seemed to be driven largely by CMV exposure. Some IMGT-functional V segments, including TRBV6-2 and TRBV6-3, could not be distinguished by the 87-base-pair reads and were therefore excluded.

Library preparation used the immunoSEQ multiplex PCR assay. For the multiplex PCR, a mixture combining 60 forward primers for TCR Vbeta segments and 13 reverse primers for TCR Jbeta segments was used. Amplification of the CDR3 region of rearranged TCR beta genes was performed with a multiplex PCR assay on genomic DNA. On the Illumina HiSeq System, the amplified TCR beta libraries were sequenced as 87-base-pair reads. On the authors' methods: A later analysis tallied tens of millions of unique TCR beta chains across the 640 or so repertoires, and some 10 million of those chains were shared by two or more donors. Raw reads were error-corrected and collapsed into unique sequences by a nearest-neighbor algorithm in which closely related sequences were merged to remove PCR and sequencing errors. Alignment of CDR3 sequences to IMGT reference sequences was used to assign V, D and J gene segments. For a sequence to be retained, a match of at least six nucleotides was required to both a V gene segment and a J gene segment. Rearrangements were called productive when the CDR3 lacked stop codons and stayed in frame with V and J; all others were non-productive. Following IMGT convention, CDR3 was defined as the stretch from the second conserved V-encoded cysteine up to the conserved J-encoded phenylalanine. The earlier analysis of about 590 of the donors excluded sequences that lacked an unambiguous match to a single V gene segment. An earlier analysis of around 600 of the donors classified V segments as functional when productive rearrangements were above 56.7% and as segregating when the standard deviation between donors was above 5%. To diagnose cytomegalovirus status from the catalog of TCR beta chain sequences, a statistical classification framework was built. In a later analysis, V and J genes were assigned by comparing TCR nucleotide sequences against IMGT/GENE-DB human TR gene sequences. A later analysis assigned CDR3 sequences and most-parsimonious VDJ recombination scenarios with the TCRdist pipeline. In a later analysis, every TCR beta chain was defined by the combination of its CDR3 amino acid sequence and its V-gene family, and reads without a unique V-gene family were dropped. In a later analysis, around 600 highly shared, low-generation-probability nucleotide sequences were removed to address suspected cross-contamination and a sequencing artifact. In a later analysis, a clonal expansion index for each public chain was calculated from normalized within-repertoire ranks of inferred template counts. Generation probabilities in a later analysis came from a VDJ recombination model fitted to out-of-frame rearrangements, and those results were checked against IGoR. In a later analysis, TCR-TCR, TCR-HLA and TCR-CMV co-occurrence was scored with hypergeometric tests, and a repertoire-size bias correction was applied to TCR pairs. In a later analysis, false discovery rates were estimated by permuting HLA or CMV assignments 20 times. A later analysis grouped co-occurring TCRs with DBSCAN, adding TCRdist sequence similarity when clustering within HLA-allele-positive subsets. Repertoires with fewer than 30,000 or more than 120,000 public chains, plus five repertoires with anomalous nucleotide sharing, were excluded from co-occurrence clustering. TCRdb provides this immuneACCESS table in a form limited to in-frame rearrangements. Some clones are lacking; in checked studies, under half of them reflect an unresolved V gene, and why the rest are absent is not known. From that table come the V and J calls and clone size; the DNA was used to work out D and trimming. In this sample the table shows 90,000 to 150,000 clones, around 80% of which occur a single time. The top ten clones comprise approximately 0.24% of the sample.

The source of this sequence is a man aged 50-59 years in good health and CMV-seronegative. The chain is assembled from TRBV7-6 and TRBJ2-2; TRBD1 is possibly the D segment (5 matching bases). Sequenced material: PBMCs. The CDR3 region: CASSPGRVRVGELFF. The bases are TGTGCCAGCAGCCCGGGCAGGGTTAGGGTCGGGGAGCTGTTTTTT.